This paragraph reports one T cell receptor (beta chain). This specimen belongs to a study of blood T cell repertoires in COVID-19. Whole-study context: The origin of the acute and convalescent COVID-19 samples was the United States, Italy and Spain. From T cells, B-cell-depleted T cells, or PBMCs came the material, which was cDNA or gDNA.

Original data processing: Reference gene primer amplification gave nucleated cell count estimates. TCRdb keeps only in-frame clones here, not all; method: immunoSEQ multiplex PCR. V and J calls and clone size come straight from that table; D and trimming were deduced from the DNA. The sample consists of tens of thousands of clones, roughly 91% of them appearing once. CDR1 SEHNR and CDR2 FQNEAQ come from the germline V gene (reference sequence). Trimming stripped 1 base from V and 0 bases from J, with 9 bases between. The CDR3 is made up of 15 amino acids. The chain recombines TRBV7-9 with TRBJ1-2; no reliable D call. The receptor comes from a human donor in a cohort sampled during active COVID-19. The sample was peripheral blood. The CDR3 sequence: CASSLGAVPNYGYTF. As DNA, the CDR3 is TGTGCCAGCAGCTTAGGGGCCGTCCCTAACTATGGCTACACCTTC.